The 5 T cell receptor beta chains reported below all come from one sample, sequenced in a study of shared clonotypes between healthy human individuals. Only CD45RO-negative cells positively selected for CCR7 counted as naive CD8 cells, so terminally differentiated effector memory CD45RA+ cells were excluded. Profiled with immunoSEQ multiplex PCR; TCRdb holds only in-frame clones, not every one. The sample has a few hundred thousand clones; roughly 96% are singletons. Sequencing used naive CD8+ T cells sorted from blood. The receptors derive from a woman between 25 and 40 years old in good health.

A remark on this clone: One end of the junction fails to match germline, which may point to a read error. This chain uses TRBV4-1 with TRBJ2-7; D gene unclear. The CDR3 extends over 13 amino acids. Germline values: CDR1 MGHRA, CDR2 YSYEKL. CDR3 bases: TGCGCCAGCAGCCAAGAACTGACCGGACCTGAGGACTTC. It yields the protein CASSQELTGPEDF.

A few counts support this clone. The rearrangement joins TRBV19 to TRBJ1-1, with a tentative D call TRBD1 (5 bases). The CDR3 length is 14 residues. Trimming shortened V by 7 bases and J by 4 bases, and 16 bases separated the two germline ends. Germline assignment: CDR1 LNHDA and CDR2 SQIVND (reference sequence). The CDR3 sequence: CASTQTHGGTEAFF. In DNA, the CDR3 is TGTGCCAGTACCCAAACCCACGGGGGCACTGAAGCTTTCTTT.

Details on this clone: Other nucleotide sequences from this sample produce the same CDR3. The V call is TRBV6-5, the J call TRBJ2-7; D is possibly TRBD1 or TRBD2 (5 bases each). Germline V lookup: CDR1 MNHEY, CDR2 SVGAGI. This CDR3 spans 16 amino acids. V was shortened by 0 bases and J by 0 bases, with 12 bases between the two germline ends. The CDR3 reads CASSYSTGTTSYEQYF. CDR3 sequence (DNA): TGTGCCAGCAGTTACTCGACCGGGACCACCTCCTACGAGCAGTACTTC.

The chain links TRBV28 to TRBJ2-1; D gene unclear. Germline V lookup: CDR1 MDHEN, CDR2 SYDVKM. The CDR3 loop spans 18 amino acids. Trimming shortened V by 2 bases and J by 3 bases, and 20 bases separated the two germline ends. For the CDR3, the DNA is TGTGCCAGCAGTTTACCCGATCATCGGAACAATTACTACAATGAGCAGTTCTTC. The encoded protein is CASSLPDHRNNYYNEQFF.

The CDR3 region is CASSYVGGAGETQYF. In DNA form, the CDR3 reads TGTGCCAGCAGTTACGTTGGGGGCGCAGGGGAGACCCAGTACTTC. This chain joins TRBV6-5 and TRBJ2-5; D might be TRBD1 (6 bases). V was cut by 2 bases and J by 5 bases, with 15 bases left in between. Per the germline V gene, CDR1 is MNHEY and CDR2 is SVGAGI. The CDR3 has 15 residues.